The clone carrying this TCR beta chain appeared a single time. This sample was included in a study of blood T cell repertoires in COVID-19. The overall study: The United States, Italy and Spain provided the acute and convalescent COVID-19 samples. PBMCs, B-cell-depleted T cells, or T cells were the source of the cDNA or gDNA that made up the material.

Germline trimming cut 4 bases from V and 4 bases from J; bases unmatched to any gene: 12. Germline values: CDR1 SGHRS, CDR2 YFSETQ. CDR3 length: 16 residues. Repertoires were generated with immunoSEQ multiplex PCR, while TCRdb's copy carries only in-frame clones and drops some. Found here are roughly 260,000 clones, 87% of them singletons; the top ten hold just over 2.5%. The sequence was obtained from a woman between 25 and 40 years old with acute COVID-19. The chain is built from TRBV5-1 and TRBJ2-5, with 8 nucleotides matching TRBD1. The sample taken for sequencing was PBMCs or T cells enriched from blood (not recorded which). The CDR3 sequence is CASSTGQGWGRETQYF. As DNA, the CDR3 is TGCGCCAGCAGCACCGGACAGGGATGGGGAAGAGAGACCCAGTACTTC.